The 17 T cell receptor beta chains given below trace back to one sample, sequenced in a study of Ad26.COV2.S vaccination and SARS-CoV-2 variants. The treatment denotes: around 19 received Ad26.COV2.S at low or high dose, single or two shots; about 5 received placebo; per-sample allocation not given. Specimens were obtained on day 63 following the first vaccine or placebo injection. Repertoires were generated with immunoSEQ multiplex PCR, while TCRdb's copy carries only in-frame clones and drops some. Of 450,000 to 550,000 clones in the sample, approximately 90% were seen once. Sequencing used peripheral blood, obtained in a trial of Ad26.COV2.S vaccine versus placebo. The receptor source for this set is a person aged 18-60 years who received the Ad26.COV2.S COVID-19 vaccine or a placebo.

In this sample, this clone turned up a few times. This chain joins TRBV29-1 and TRBJ1-5; TRBD1 might be the D (5 bases). V was pared by 4 bases and J by 4 bases, with 11 bases between. This CDR3 spans 13 amino acids. The germline CDR1 and CDR2 sequences are SQVTM and ANQGSEA. CDR3 amino acids: CSVGGTLNQPQHF. The CDR3 DNA is TGCAGCGTTGGTGGGACCTTAAATCAGCCCCAGCATTTT.

V and J are TRBV7-9 and TRBJ1-2; TRBD1 matches at 7 bases. The CDR3 runs 15 residues. V was clipped by 2 bases and J by 5 bases; unmatched bases: 8. The germline gives CDR1 SEHNR, CDR2 FQNEAQ (reference sequence). This CDR3 reads CASSLIGDSPYGYTF. DNA for the CDR3: TGTGCCAGCAGCTTAATTGGGGACAGCCCTTATGGCTACACCTTC.

The chain combines TRBV4-2 with TRBJ2-3; D uncertain. Trimming removed 1 base at V and 5 bases at J, with 10 bases between. This CDR3 is built from 14 residues. CDR1 and CDR2 (germline): LGHNA, YNFKEQ. The CDR3 reads CASSQAKSKDTQYF. The CDR3 DNA follows: TGTGCCAGCAGCCAAGCGAAGAGTAAAGATACGCAGTATTTT.

The chain has TRBV11-3 and TRBJ2-2; TRBD2 is a possible D gene (6 bases). Germline values: CDR1 SGHNT, CDR2 YENEEA. Trimming took 4 bases from V and 6 from J, leaving 12 bases between them. The CDR3 spans 14 residues. The CDR3 is CASSSTRAAGELFF. CDR3 bases: TGTGCCAGCAGCTCGACTAGGGCGGCCGGGGAGCTGTTTTTT.

This chain uses TRBV11-2 with TRBJ1-2; a weak D match, TRBD1 (5 bases). CDR1 is SGHAT, CDR2 FQNNGV, per germline. The V gene lost 0 bases and the J gene lost 8 bases, with 10 bases spanning the gap. The CDR3 totals 13 residues. CDR3 loop: CASSLELRGGYTF. CDR3 bases: TGTGCCAGCAGCTTAGAGCTGCGGGGGGGCTACACCTTC.

The rearrangement uses TRBV29-1 and TRBJ1-4; D is perhaps TRBD1 (6 bases). This CDR3 region has 13 residues. V was clipped by 4 bases and J by 8 bases, with 14 bases between them. Germline lookup yields CDR1 SQVTM and CDR2 ANQGSEA. This chain's CDR3 is CSVAAQGWEKLFF. Here the CDR3 DNA reads TGCAGCGTTGCGGCACAGGGATGGGAAAAACTGTTTTTT.

V and J are TRBV24-1 and TRBJ2-1; D is unclear. Germline values: CDR1 KGHDR, CDR2 SFDVKD. The V and J ends lost 5 bases and 8 bases respectively, with 12 bases between them. This CDR3 is 13 amino acids long. CDR3: CATSGFGIHEQFF. The CDR3 bases are TGTGCCACCAGTGGGTTTGGGATCCATGAGCAGTTCTTC.

The V and J genes are TRBV7-8 and TRBJ2-7; tentatively, D is TRBD2 (6 bases). The V and J ends lost 4 bases and 3 bases respectively, with 16 bases between them. Germline V gene data show CDR1 as SGHVS and CDR2 as FQNEAQ. The CDR3 is 15 amino acids. This chain's CDR3 is CASSSLASPLYEQYF. CDR3 coding DNA: TGTGCCAGCAGCTCACTAGCTTCCCCCCTCTACGAGCAGTACTTC.

The chain recombines TRBV9 with TRBJ2-3, with TRBD2 matching over 14 bases. This CDR3 spans 17 amino acids. After removal of 3 bases from V and 5 bases from J, the junction contained 8 bases not matched to a gene. CDR1 and CDR2 (germline): SGDLS, YYNGEE. The CDR3: CASSAGLAGAFRDTQYF. CDR3 nucleotide sequence: TGTGCCAGCAGCGCGGGACTAGCGGGAGCTTTTCGAGATACGCAGTATTTT.

A single count supports this clone. This rearrangement joins TRBV19 to TRBJ2-4; 8 bases match TRBD2. Germline values: CDR1 LNHDA, CDR2 SQIVND (reference sequence). The CDR3 runs to 15 residues. The V and J ends lost 3 bases and 7 bases, in that order; junction bases with no gene match: 8. CDR3 nucleotide sequence: TGTGCCAGTAGTATGAAGCGGGGGCGCAGGAACATTCAGTACTTC. Encoded protein: CASSMKRGRRNIQYF.

V usage is TRBV19 and J usage is TRBJ2-1; 8 bases fit TRBD2. CDR3 length: 17 amino acids. Trimming removed 3 bases from V and 0 bases from J; junction bases left unmatched: 7. CDR1 and CDR2 (germline): LNHDA, SQIVND (reference sequence). The CDR3 DNA reads TGTGCCAGTAGTATCACTAGCGGTTTCAGCTCCTACAATGAGCAGTTCTTC. It encodes CASSITSGFSSYNEQFF.

This clone turned up a few times. The chain links TRBV4-3 to TRBJ2-1; no clear D. Germline CDR1 and CDR2: LGHNA and YSLEER. V was trimmed by 0 bases and J by 6 bases, leaving 9 bases between them. This CDR3 contains 14 residues. DNA of the CDR3: TGCGCCAGCAGCCAAGAAGCTGGAAGCAATGAGCAGTTCTTC. Its translation is CASSQEAGSNEQFF.

The chain employs TRBV28 and TRBJ1-6; TRBD1 aligns across 8 bases. V dropped 2 bases and J dropped 7; count of bases not matched to a gene: 4. This CDR3 is 15 amino acids long. Germline V gene lookup returns CDR1 MDHEN and CDR2 SYDVKM. This CDR3 reads CASSLAGQANSPLHF. The CDR3 DNA sequence: TGTGCCAGCAGTTTAGCGGGACAGGCGAATTCACCCCTCCACTTT.

The gene calls are TRBV7-9 and TRBJ1-1; 7 bases align to TRBD1. There are 13 residues in the CDR3. CDR1 is SEHNR and CDR2 is FQNEAQ in the germline V gene (reference sequence). V trimming: 7 bases; J trimming: 11 bases; junction bases outside the gene matches: 13. The CDR3 is CASTLGTAFRAFF. The CDR3, as DNA: TGTGCCAGCACCCTAGGGACAGCCTTCCGGGCTTTCTTT.

The rearrangement uses TRBV7-8 and TRBJ2-2, with 8 bases identical to TRBD1. This CDR3 region has 18 residues. J was trimmed by 4 bases and V by 4 bases; bases with no gene match: 14. Germline CDR1 SGHVS, CDR2 FQNEAQ. This CDR3 reads CASSSGRQGFFSTGELFF. Written as DNA, the CDR3 is TGTGCCAGCAGCTCAGGACGACAGGGGTTCTTTAGCACCGGGGAGCTGTTTTTT. Variable domain in full (rest from reference TRBV7-8 and TRBJ2-2): GAGVSQSPRYKVAKRGQDVALRCDPISGHVSLFWYQQALGQGPEFLTYFQNEAQLDKSGLPSDRFFAERPEGSVSTLKIQRTQQEDSAVYLCASSSGRQGFFSTGELFFGEGSRLTVL.

V gene TRBV19 combines with J gene TRBJ1-4; TRBD1 agrees at 10 bases. CDR3 size: 16 residues. Germline CDR1 and CDR2: LNHDA and SQIVND (reference sequence). V dropped 3 bases and J dropped 5; count of bases not matched to a gene: 6. CDR3 sequence reads: CASSISPGQGNEKLFF. In nucleotides, the CDR3 is TGTGCCAGTAGTATCTCGCCGGGACAGGGGAATGAAAAACTGTTTTTT.

The J gene is TRBJ1-1, the V gene TRBV5-8, with D possibly TRBD1 on 5 matching bases. Germline loops: CDR1 SGHTS, CDR2 YDEGEE. With 0 bases removed from V and 0 bases from J, the gap between germline ends came to 15 bases. The CDR3 sequence is 17 residues long. CDR3 loop: CASSLGLTATMNTEAFF. For the CDR3, the DNA is TGTGCCAGCAGCTTGGGACTGACAGCTACTATGAACACTGAAGCTTTCTTT.